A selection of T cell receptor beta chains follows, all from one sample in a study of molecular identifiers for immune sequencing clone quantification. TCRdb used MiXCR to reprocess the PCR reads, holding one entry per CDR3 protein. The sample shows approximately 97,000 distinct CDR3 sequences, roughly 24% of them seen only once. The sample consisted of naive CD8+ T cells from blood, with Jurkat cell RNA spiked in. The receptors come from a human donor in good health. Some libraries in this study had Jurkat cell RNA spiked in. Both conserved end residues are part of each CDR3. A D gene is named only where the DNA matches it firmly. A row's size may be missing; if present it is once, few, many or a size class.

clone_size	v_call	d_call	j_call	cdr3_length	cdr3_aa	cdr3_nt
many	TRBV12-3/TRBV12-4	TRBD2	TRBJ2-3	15	CASRSSGRGTDTQYF	TGTGCCAGCAGATCTAGCGGGAGGGGCACAGATACGCAGTATTTT
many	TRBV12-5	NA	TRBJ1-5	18	CASGLDSQIGVSNQPQHF	TGTGCTAGTGGCTTGGACAGCCAAATCGGGGTTAGCAATCAGCCCCAGCATTTT
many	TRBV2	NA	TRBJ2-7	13	CASERRSSYEQYF	TGTGCCAGCGAAAGGCGGAGCTCCTACGAGCAGTACTTC
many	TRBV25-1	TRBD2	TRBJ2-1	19	CASSDTTSGRAMGYNEQFF	TGTGCCAGCAGTGACACGACTAGCGGGAGGGCCATGGGTTACAATGAGCAGTTCTTC
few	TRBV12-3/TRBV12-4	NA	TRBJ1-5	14	CASSLNGWDQPQHF	TGTGCCAGCAGTTTGAATGGTTGGGATCAGCCCCAGCATTTT
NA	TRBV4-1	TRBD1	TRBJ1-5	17	CASSPNPGTGGRQPQHF	TGCGCCAGCAGCCCAAATCCCGGGACAGGGGGGAGGCAGCCCCAGCATTTT
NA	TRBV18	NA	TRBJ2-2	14	CASSPTENTGKLFF	TGTGCCAGCTCACCGACAGAGAACACCGGGAAGCTGTTTTTT
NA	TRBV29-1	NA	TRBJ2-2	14	CSVEKGLNTGELFF	TGCAGCGTTGAAAAGGGGCTGAACACCGGGGAGCTGTTTTTT
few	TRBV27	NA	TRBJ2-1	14	CASSLDRTYNEQFF	TGTGCCAGCAGTTTAGACAGGACGTACAATGAGCAGTTCTTC
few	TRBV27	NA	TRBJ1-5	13	CATKGDNNQPQHF	TGTGCCACCAAAGGGGACAACAATCAGCCCCAGCATTTT
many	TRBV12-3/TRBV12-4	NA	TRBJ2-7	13	CASSWGEAYEQYF	TGTGCCAGCAGTTGGGGGGAAGCCTACGAGCAGTACTTC
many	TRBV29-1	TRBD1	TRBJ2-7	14	CSAMGQGESYEQYF	TGCAGCGCGATGGGACAGGGAGAATCCTACGAGCAGTACTTC
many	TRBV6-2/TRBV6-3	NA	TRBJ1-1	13	CASSPGRYTEAFF	TGTGCCAGCAGCCCCGGACGGTACACTGAAGCTTTCTTT
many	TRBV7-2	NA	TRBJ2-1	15	CASSFEGRTYNEQFF	TGTGCCAGCAGCTTTGAGGGGAGAACATACAATGAGCAGTTCTTC
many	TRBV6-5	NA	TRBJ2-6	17	CASSYLGTSSGANVLTF	TGTGCCAGCAGTTACCTCGGGACATCCTCTGGGGCCAACGTCCTGACTTTC
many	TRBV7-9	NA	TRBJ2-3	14	CASSPPSRGDTQYF	TGTGCCAGCAGCCCACCTAGTAGGGGAGATACGCAGTATTTT
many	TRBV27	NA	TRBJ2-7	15	CASSLGPGADYEQYF	TGTGCCAGCAGTTTAGGCCCGGGGGCGGATTACGAGCAGTACTTC
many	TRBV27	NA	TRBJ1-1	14	CASYPFGGHTEAFF	TGTGCCAGTTACCCTTTCGGGGGGCACACTGAAGCTTTCTTT
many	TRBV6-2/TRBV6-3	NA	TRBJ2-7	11	CATRWGGEQYF	TGTGCCACCCGGTGGGGCGGCGAGCAGTACTTC
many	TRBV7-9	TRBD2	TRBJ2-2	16	CASSFSSSGIAGELFF	TGTGCCAGCAGCTTTTCGTCTAGCGGGATCGCCGGGGAGCTGTTTTTT
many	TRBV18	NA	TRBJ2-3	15	CASSPTNRVTDTQYF	TGTGCCAGCTCACCGACTAACAGAGTCACAGATACGCAGTATTTT
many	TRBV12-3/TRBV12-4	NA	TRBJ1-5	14	CASSLMGLGQPQHF	TGTGCCAGCAGTTTAATGGGGCTCGGTCAGCCCCAGCATTTT
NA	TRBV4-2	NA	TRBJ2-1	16	CASSQVYSAEGNEQFF	TGTGCCAGCAGCCAAGTTTATTCGGCGGAGGGCAATGAGCAGTTCTTC
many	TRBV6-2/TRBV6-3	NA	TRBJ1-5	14	CASSYIGSNQPQHF	TGTGCCAGCAGTTACATTGGTAGCAATCAGCCCCAGCATTTT
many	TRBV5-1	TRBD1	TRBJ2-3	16	CASSSPRDRNTDTQYF	TGCGCCAGCAGCTCCCCCCGGGACAGAAACACAGATACGCAGTATTTT
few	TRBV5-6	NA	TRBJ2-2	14	CASSWDGHHGELFF	TGTGCCAGCAGTTGGGACGGCCATCACGGGGAGCTGTTTTTT
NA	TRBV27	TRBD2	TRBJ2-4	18	CASSILAGGPPAKNIQYF	TGTGCCAGCAGTATTCTAGCGGGAGGGCCCCCAGCCAAAAACATTCAGTACTTC
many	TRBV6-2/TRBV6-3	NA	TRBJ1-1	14	CASSYWDTSTEAFF	TGTGCCAGCAGTTACTGGGACACGAGCACTGAAGCTTTCTTT
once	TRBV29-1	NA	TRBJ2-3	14	CSVWSPVGADTQYF	TGCAGCGTCTGGTCTCCGGTGGGCGCAGATACGCAGTATTTC
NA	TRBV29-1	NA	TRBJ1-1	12	CSVGQVTTEAFF	TGCAGCGTTGGACAGGTAACCACTGAAGCTTTCTTT
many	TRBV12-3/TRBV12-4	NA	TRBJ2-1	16	CASSSLRGAIMNEQFF	TGTGCCAGCAGTTCCCTGAGAGGGGCAATTATGAATGAGCAGTTCTTC
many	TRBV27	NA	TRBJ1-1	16	CASSLSRGARGTEAFF	TGTGCCAGCAGTTTATCGCGGGGGGCGCGGGGGACTGAAGCTTTCTTT
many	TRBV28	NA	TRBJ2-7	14	CASSLASRTYEQYF	TGTGCCAGCAGTTTAGCTTCCAGAACCTACGAGCAGTACTTC
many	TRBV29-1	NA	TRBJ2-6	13	CSVESYGANVLTF	TGCAGCGTTGAGTCCTACGGGGCCAACGTCCTGACTTTC
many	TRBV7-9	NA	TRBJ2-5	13	CATPAAREETQYF	TGTGCCACCCCCGCGGCACGAGAAGAGACCCAGTACTTC
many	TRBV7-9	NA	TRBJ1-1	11	CASSSQAQAFF	TGTGCCAGCAGCTCACAGGCCCAAGCTTTCTTT
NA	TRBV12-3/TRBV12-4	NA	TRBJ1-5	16	CASSLGGAGSNQPQHF	TGTGCCAGCAGTTTAGGGGGGGCCGGCTCCAATCAGCCCCAGCATTTT
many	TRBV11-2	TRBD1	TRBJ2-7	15	CASSFGPGQGYEQYF	TGTGCCAGCAGCTTTGGGCCGGGACAGGGCTACGAGCAGTACTTC
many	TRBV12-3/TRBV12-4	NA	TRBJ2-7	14	CASSLAYGPYEQYF	TGTGCCAGCAGTTTAGCGTACGGTCCCTACGAGCAGTACTTC
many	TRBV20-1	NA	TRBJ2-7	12	CSAAGESHEQYF	TGCAGTGCTGCCGGGGAAAGCCACGAGCAGTACTTC
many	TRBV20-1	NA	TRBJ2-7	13	CSARPDYSYEQYF	TGCAGTGCTAGGCCGGACTACTCCTACGAGCAGTACTTC
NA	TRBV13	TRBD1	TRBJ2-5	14	CASCSRTGQDTQYF	TGTGCCAGCTGCTCACGGACAGGTCAGGATACCCAGTACTTC
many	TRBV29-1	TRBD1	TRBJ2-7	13	CSVEGQDSYEQYF	TGCAGCGTTGAGGGACAGGACTCCTACGAGCAGTACTTC
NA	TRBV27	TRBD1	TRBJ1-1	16	CDSSSGQGFTNTEAFF	TGTGACAGCAGTTCCGGACAGGGGTTCACGAACACTGAGGCTTTCTTT
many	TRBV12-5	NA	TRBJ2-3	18	CASGLVRGIGPSTDTQYF	TGTGCTAGTGGTTTGGTCAGGGGCATAGGACCTAGCACAGATACGCAGTATTTT